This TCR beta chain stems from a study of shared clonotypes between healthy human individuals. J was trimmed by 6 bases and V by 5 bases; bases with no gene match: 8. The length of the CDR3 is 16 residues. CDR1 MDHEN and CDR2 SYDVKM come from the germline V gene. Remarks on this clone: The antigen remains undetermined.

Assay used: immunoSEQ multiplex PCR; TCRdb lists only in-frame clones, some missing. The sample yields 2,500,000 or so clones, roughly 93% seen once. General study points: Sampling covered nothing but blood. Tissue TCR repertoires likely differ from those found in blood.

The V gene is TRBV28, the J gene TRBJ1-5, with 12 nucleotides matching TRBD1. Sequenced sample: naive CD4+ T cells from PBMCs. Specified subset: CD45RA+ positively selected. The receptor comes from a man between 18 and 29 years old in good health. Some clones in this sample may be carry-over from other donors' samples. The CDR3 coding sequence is TGTGCCAGCAGTGCTTCCGGGACAGGGGGCTTTCAGCCCCAGCATTTT. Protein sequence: CASSASGTGGFQPQHF. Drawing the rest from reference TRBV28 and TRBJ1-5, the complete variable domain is DVKVTQSSRYLVKRTGEKVFLECVQDMDHENMFWYRQDPGLGLRLIYFSYDVKMKEKGDIPEGYSVSREKKERFSLILESASTNQTSMYLCASSASGTGGFQPQHFGDGTRLSIL.